This section outlines one T cell receptor beta chain sequence together with its context. This sample was taken from a study of blood T cell repertoires in COVID-19. About the research overall: From the United States, Italy and Spain came samples of acute and convalescent COVID-19. Sample material is recorded as cDNA or gDNA derived from T cells, B-cell-depleted T cells, or PBMCs.

In the original workflow: Amplifying reference gene primers gave estimates of nucleated cell counts. Clones were read by immunoSEQ multiplex PCR, and TCRdb kept only the in-frame ones, dropping some. That table furnishes V, J and clone size, whereas the DNA furnished D and trimming. The table includes about 210,000 clones, around three quarters detected once. The CDR3 covers 14 residues. V gave up 11 bases and J gave up 0 bases; unmatched junction bases: 7. The V gene's germline CDR1 is LNHNV and CDR2 YYDKDF (reference sequence). The sample consisted of peripheral blood. This sequence joins TRBV15 and TRBJ2-1, with 7 bases fitting TRBD2. This TCR was sampled from an older woman with acute or convalescent COVID-19. The CDR3 DNA reads as TGTGCCGCCGGGGAGGGGAGCTCCTACAATGAGCAGTTCTTC. Protein: CAAGEGSSYNEQFF.